The 17 T cell receptor beta chains presented below share a single source sample, sequenced in a study of PD-1 blockade in mismatch repair-deficient tumors. Only in-frame clones appear in the TCRdb table, and some are missing; sequencing was by immunoSEQ multiplex PCR. The repertoire holds roughly 110,000 clones, with around three quarters as singletons. Sequencing used peripheral blood, obtained about 13 months after starting pembrolizumab. Receptors originate from an adult with mismatch repair-deficient cancer.

The chain couples TRBV5-1 to TRBJ1-1; TRBD1 matches 8 bases. The trim removed 4 bases at V and 1 base at J, leaving 3 bases unmatched. The V gene's germline CDR1 is SGHRS and CDR2 YFSETQ. The CDR3 runs to 14 residues. The CDR3 sequence is CASSTTGANTEAFF. The CDR3 DNA reads TGCGCCAGCAGCACGACAGGGGCGAACACTGAAGCTTTCTTT.

CDR3 residues: CASSGRGRTGNTIYF. The CDR3, as DNA: TGTGCCAGCAGTGGCAGGGGGCGTACCGGAAACACCATATATTTT. The chain recombines TRBV6-1 with TRBJ1-3, with 8 bases identical to TRBD1. After removal of 4 bases from V and 4 bases from J, the junction contained 6 bases not matched to a gene. Germline V lookup: CDR1 MNHNS, CDR2 SASEGT. There are 15 residues in the CDR3.

This clone has a handful of counts. The gene calls are TRBV6-1 and TRBJ1-5; the match to TRBD1 covers 10 bases. CDR3 length: 16 residues. Germline assignment: CDR1 MNHNS and CDR2 SASEGT. V was pared by 4 bases and J by 4 bases, with 7 bases of the junction left unmatched. CDR3 protein: CASSVPAGQGNQPQHF. CDR3 bases: TGTGCCAGCAGTGTTCCGGCGGGACAGGGGAATCAGCCCCAGCATTTT.

The chain combines TRBV7-9 with TRBJ1-3; no definite D call. V was cut by 3 bases and J by 4 bases, with 4 bases left in between. Germline V gives CDR1 SEHNR, CDR2 FQNEAQ (reference sequence). This CDR3 is 12 amino acids long. The CDR3 bases are TGTGCCAGCAGCTTTTCGGGAAACACCATATATTTT. Translated, it gives CASSFSGNTIYF. Full variable domain (outside the CDR3, taken from reference TRBV7-9 and TRBJ1-3): DTGVSQNPRHKITKRGQNVTFRCDPISEHNRLYWYRQTLGQGPEFLTYFQNEAQLEKSRLLSDRFSAERPKGSFSTLEIQRTEQGDSAMYLCASSFSGNTIYFGEGSWLTVV.

This clone is a singleton in its sample. This chain links TRBV5-1 with TRBJ2-7; 14 nucleotides match TRBD2. V trimming: 4 bases; J trimming: 7 bases; junction bases outside the gene matches: 4. This CDR3 spans 14 amino acids. CDR1 SGHRS and CDR2 YFSETQ come from the germline V gene. CDR3 amino acids: CASSPGLAGEEQYF. CDR3 DNA: TGCGCCAGCAGCCCGGGACTAGCGGGAGAAGAGCAGTACTTC.

The chain carries TRBV21-1 and TRBJ2-7; no check of the table's D call, TRBD2, against the DNA was made. TRBV21-1 is recorded as a pseudogene. The CDR3 is 12 residues long. CDR3 in amino acids: CASRRRSYEQYF. The CDR3 bases are TGTGCCAGCAGGAGGCGCTCCTACGAGCAGTACTTC.

The CDR3 DNA follows: TGTGCCAGCAGCAGGGGGGGAACTGTGTCGACTAATGAAAAACTGTTTTTT. Translated, it gives CASSRGGTVSTNEKLFF. This rearrangement joins TRBV21-1 to TRBJ1-4. TRBV21-1 is annotated as a pseudogene. This CDR3 comprises 17 residues.

About this clone itself: The sample has other DNA sequences that encode this CDR3 too. J is TRBJ1-1 and V is TRBV19, with 7 nucleotides matching TRBD1. The length of the CDR3 is 13 residues. V was pared by 5 bases and J by 1 base, with 1 base of the junction left unmatched. Per the germline V gene, CDR1 is LNHDA and CDR2 is SQIVND (reference sequence). The CDR3 protein is CASSGTANTEAFF. CDR3 sequence (DNA): TGTGCCAGTAGTGGGACAGCGAACACTGAAGCTTTCTTT.

The V call is TRBV20-1, the J call TRBJ1-2; D call uncertain. Germline CDR1 DFQATT, CDR2 SNEGSKA (reference sequence). This CDR3 comprises 9 residues. V dropped 6 bases and J dropped 8 bases, with 7 bases sitting between them. The CDR3 nucleotides read TGCAGTGCGAAAAAGGGCTACACCTTC. The encoded protein is CSAKKGYTF.

This clone turned up a few times. The rearrangement joins TRBV2 to TRBJ1-1, with D perhaps TRBD1 (5 bases). CDR1 and CDR2 from the germline V gene are SNHLY and FYNNEI. The V end lost 6 bases, the J end lost 0 bases, and 14 bases lay between the germline ends. The CDR3 loop spans 15 amino acids. In DNA, the CDR3 is TGTGCCAGCAGCGACACCGGGACTTTGAACACTGAAGCTTTCTTT. The encoded protein is CASSDTGTLNTEAFF.

This chain links TRBV6-5 with TRBJ1-1; weak D call: TRBD1 (5 bases). CDR1 is MNHEY and CDR2 is SVGAGI in the germline V gene. This CDR3 region has 13 residues. The ends were cut back, 6 bases at V and 8 bases at J, with 16 bases in the middle. This chain's CDR3 is CASSLSSGREAFF. CDR3 sequence (DNA): TGTGCCAGCAGCTTATCCTCAGGGCGGGAAGCTTTCTTT.

This chain connects TRBV6-6 to TRBJ2-5; TRBD1 or TRBD2 may be the D gene (5 bases each). The V end lost 6 bases, the J end lost 9 bases, and 20 bases lay between the germline ends. The CDR3 has 14 amino acids. CDR1 and CDR2 from the germline V gene are MNHNY and SVGAGI (reference sequence). The CDR3 spells CASSPEGGLGAQYF. The CDR3 DNA reads as TGTGCCAGCAGCCCCGAGGGTGGGCTGGGGGCCCAGTACTTC.

V and J are TRBV7-9 and TRBJ1-1, with D unresolved. Trimming cost V 6 bases and J 2 bases, with 19 bases left between them. CDR1 is SEHNR and CDR2 is FQNEAQ in the germline V gene (reference sequence). CDR3 size: 16 residues. The DNA for the CDR3 is TGTGCCAGCAGTCGAAACCCCTCCCGAGGAAACACTGAAGCTTTCTTT. It yields the protein CASSRNPSRGNTEAFF.

The chain couples TRBV7-3 to TRBJ1-5; no clear D. Trimming cost V 2 bases and J 0 bases, with 8 bases left between them. The CDR3 is 15 residues long. Germline-derived CDR1 and CDR2 are SGHTA and FQGTGA. CDR3 sequence reads: CASSLDFYSNQPQHF. As DNA, the CDR3 is TGTGCCAGCAGCTTAGATTTTTATAGCAATCAGCCCCAGCATTTT. Drawing the rest from reference TRBV7-3 and TRBJ1-5, the complete variable domain is GAGVSQTPSNKVTEKGKYVELRCDPISGHTALYWYRQSLGQGPEFLIYFQGTGAADDSGLPNDRFFAVRPEGSVSTLKIQRTERGDSAVYLCASSLDFYSNQPQHFGDGTRLSIL.

The rearrangement uses TRBV7-2 and TRBJ2-7, with 13 positions matching TRBD2. V shed 4 bases and J 0 bases; nucleotides not matched to a gene: 9. In germline, CDR1 is SGHTA, CDR2 FQGNSA. This CDR3 contains 18 residues. The CDR3 DNA reads as TGTGCCAGCAGCTCACGGACTAGCGGGAGCCTAAGCTCCTACGAGCAGTACTTC. It yields the protein CASSSRTSGSLSSYEQYF.

This chain joins TRBV2 and TRBJ1-3, with 10 nucleotides matching TRBD1. The trim removed 6 bases at V and 2 bases at J, leaving 4 bases unmatched. The CDR3 sequence is 15 residues long. Germline loops: CDR1 SNHLY, CDR2 FYNNEI. The CDR3 region has the DNA TGTGCCAGCAGAGGGACAGGGGTCCCTGGAAACACCATATATTTT. Its protein is CASRGTGVPGNTIYF.

The chain is built from TRBV12-5 and TRBJ2-5; 11 nucleotides line up with TRBD1. CDR3 size: 16 residues. Trimming removed 1 base from V and 4 bases from J; junction bases left unmatched: 5. Germline CDR1 is LGHNT and CDR2 is FRNRAP. The CDR3 is CASGLAGTGGRETQYF. The CDR3 bases are TGTGCTAGTGGTTTGGCCGGGACAGGGGGTAGAGAGACCCAGTACTTC.